The 13 T cell receptor beta chains below were found in one sample sequenced in a study of a mutant IDH1 vaccine in newly diagnosed glioma. The method was immunoSEQ multiplex PCR; TCRdb's version includes in-frame clones alone and lacks a portion of them. The repertoire holds approximately 28,000 clones, 65% to 85% seen once, with around 8% in the top ten. Antigens of these TCRs are unknown. Noted time point: week 23, last vaccination. Vaccinated patients received 300 ug of mutant IDH1 20-mer peptide per dose, with topical imiquimod. Source: PBMCs, taken from a glioma patient whose treatment included an IDH1 peptide vaccine. The receptors were sampled from a woman aged 18-35 years with glioma.

The J gene is TRBJ2-2, the V gene TRBV10-3; D is perhaps TRBD2 (5 bases). V was trimmed by 10 bases and J by 6 bases, leaving 15 bases between them. Germline values: CDR1 ENHRY, CDR2 SYGVKD. CDR3 length: 13 residues. CDR3 residues: CANTNSAAGELFF. As DNA, the CDR3 is TGTGCCAACACGAATAGCGCAGCCGGGGAGCTGTTTTTT.

This chain links TRBV10-3 with TRBJ1-4; D is ambiguous. V was shortened by 6 bases and J by 3 bases, with 8 bases between the two germline ends. This CDR3 contains 13 residues. Germline assignment: CDR1 ENHRY and CDR2 SYGVKD. The CDR3 coding sequence is TGTGCCATCAGAAGAGGACCTAATGAAAAACTGTTTTTT. Translation: CAIRRGPNEKLFF.

This clone was observed a few times. V gene TRBV5-4 combines with J gene TRBJ1-4; D gene uncertain. CDR1 SGHNT and CDR2 YYREEE come from the germline V gene (reference sequence). Between the trimmed V and J ends, which lost 2 bases and 8 bases, there was a span of 10 bases. CDR3 length: 13 amino acids. CDR3 DNA: TGTGCCAGCAGCTTTGCCCCAGCCGAAAAACTGTTTTTT. Residues: CASSFAPAEKLFF.

The chain joins TRBV28 to TRBJ1-2; D is uncertain. V shed 6 bases and J shed 4 bases, with 15 bases lying between them. The germline V gene encodes CDR1 MDHEN and CDR2 SYDVKM. This CDR3 contains 14 residues. Written as DNA, the CDR3 is TGTGCCAGCAGCCCCTCAGTGACTAGCTATGGCTACACCTTC. Protein product: CASSPSVTSYGYTF.

The chain combines TRBV2 with TRBJ1-5; a weak D match, TRBD1 (5 bases). The CDR3 is 14 residues long. Germline V gives CDR1 SNHLY, CDR2 FYNNEI. With 6 bases removed from V and 4 bases from J, the gap between germline ends came to 13 bases. In DNA, the CDR3 is TGTGCCAGCAGCCCCCAGGGAGGGAATCAGCCCCAGCATTTT. Translated: CASSPQGGNQPQHF.

V is TRBV6-1 and J is TRBJ2-5, with a possible D match to TRBD2 (6 bases). The V gene's germline CDR1 is MNHNS and CDR2 SASEGT. This CDR3 region has 11 residues. V lost 8 bases to trimming and J lost 6 bases, with 10 bases between them. CDR3 protein: CASGREKTQYF. The CDR3 DNA sequence: TGTGCCAGCGGGCGGGAAAAGACCCAGTACTTC.

The V call is TRBV2, the J call TRBJ2-7; D possibly corresponds to TRBD1 (7 bases). The CDR3 has 15 amino acids. CDR1 is SNHLY, CDR2 FYNNEI, per germline. The V end lost 4 bases, the J end lost 0 bases, and 13 bases lay between the germline ends. CDR3 in DNA: TGTGCCAGCAGTGGACAGGGAGGTATCTCCTACGAGCAGTACTTC. Translating gives CASSGQGGISYEQYF.

This sequence joins TRBV9 and TRBJ1-5; D ambiguous. V lost 0 bases and J 6 bases, leaving 13 bases between the germline ends. There are 15 residues in the CDR3. Germline CDR1 reads SGDLS; CDR2 reads YYNGEE. CDR3 nucleotide sequence: TGTGCCAGCAGCGTAGGGTCCGCGTCGGGTCAGCCCCAGCATTTT. Translating gives CASSVGSASGQPQHF.

The chain joins TRBV20-1 to TRBJ1-1; no firm D call. Germline V gene lookup returns CDR1 DFQATT and CDR2 SNEGSKA (reference sequence). The germline V and J ends were trimmed by 4 bases and 1 base, with 4 bases remaining between them. The CDR3 length is 11 residues. Here the CDR3 DNA reads TGCAGTGCTATGGGGAACACTGAAGCTTTCTTT. This codes for CSAMGNTEAFF.

This chain connects TRBV5-1 to TRBJ2-2; D not resolved. Germline assignment: CDR1 SGHRS and CDR2 YFSETQ. Trimming pared 1 base from V and 0 bases from J, leaving 7 bases between. This CDR3 spans 15 amino acids. The CDR3 here is CASSLQTTNTGELFF. The CDR3, as DNA: TGCGCCAGCAGCTTGCAGACAACGAACACCGGGGAGCTGTTTTTT.

The gene calls are TRBV19 and TRBJ1-2, with a tentative D call TRBD1 (5 bases). V lost 5 bases, J lost 4 bases, and 14 bases lay in between. The germline gives CDR1 LNHDA, CDR2 SQIVND (reference sequence). The CDR3 totals 14 residues. This chain's CDR3 is CASSPRDGTYGYTF. DNA for the CDR3: TGTGCCAGTAGTCCCCGGGACGGAACCTATGGCTACACCTTC.

This chain links TRBV5-1 with TRBJ1-2, with D perhaps matching TRBD1 (6 bases). CDR1 and CDR2 (germline): SGHRS, YFSETQ. This CDR3 spans 15 amino acids. Between the trimmed V and J ends, which lost 4 bases and 8 bases, there was a span of 21 bases. The CDR3 loop reads CASSPSPLGARGYTF. In DNA, the CDR3 is TGCGCCAGCAGCCCATCCCCGTTGGGGGCCAGGGGCTACACCTTC.

CDR3 protein: CASSPRGSGGSYNEQFF. The CDR3 DNA is TGTGCCAGCAGCCCACGAGGTAGCGGGGGCTCCTACAATGAGCAGTTCTTC. The chain joins TRBV7-6 to TRBJ2-1; 9 positions match TRBD2. The germline V gene has CDR1 SGHVS and CDR2 FNYEAQ. V gave up 5 bases and J gave up 0 bases; unmatched junction bases: 8. The CDR3 extends over 17 amino acids.